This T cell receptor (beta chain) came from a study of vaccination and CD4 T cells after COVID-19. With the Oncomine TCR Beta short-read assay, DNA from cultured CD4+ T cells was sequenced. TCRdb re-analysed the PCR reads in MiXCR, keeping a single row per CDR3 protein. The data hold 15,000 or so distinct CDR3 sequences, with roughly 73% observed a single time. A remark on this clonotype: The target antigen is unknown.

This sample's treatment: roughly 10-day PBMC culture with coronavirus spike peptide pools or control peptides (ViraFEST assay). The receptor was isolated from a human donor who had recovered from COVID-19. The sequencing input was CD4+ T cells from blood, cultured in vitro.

This chain's CDR3 is CASSPKPGHGYEQYF. CDR3 sequence (DNA): TGTGCCAGCAGCCCCAAGCCGGGACACGGCTACGAGCAGTACTTC. This chain links TRBV7-2 with TRBJ2-7; the D gene is possibly TRBD1 (6 bases). The CDR3 length is 15 residues. Trimming pared 5 bases from V and 3 bases from J, leaving 17 bases between. Germline values: CDR1 SGHTA, CDR2 FQGNSA.